Described below is a single TCR beta chain sequence and its context. Its antigen is undetermined. The table came from immunoSEQ multiplex PCR; TCRdb's copy has only in-frame clones and leaves some out. The data contain hundreds of thousands of clones, roughly 87% of them seen just once; the ten biggest clones take up around 12%. The entry originates in a study of cytomegalovirus exposure and HLA in healthy donors. The wider study: According to later analysis, the same platform produced the roughly 120 validation and approximately 700 first-cohort repertoires. General study findings and limits: The study found most TCR sequences rare, yet found some public TCRs in many donors.

CDR1 and CDR2 from the germline V gene are SNHLY and FYNNEI. V was pared by 9 bases and J by 2 bases, with 6 bases of the junction left unmatched. The CDR3 extends over 13 amino acids. The chain carries TRBV2 and TRBJ1-1; 7 bases match TRBD1. The sequence came from a man between 18 and 29 years old in good health and CMV-seropositive. The sequenced material came from PBMCs. As DNA, the CDR3 is TGTGCCAGAAAGGGACAGTTAAACACTGAAGCTTTCTTT. This sequence encodes CARKGQLNTEAFF.